The entry that follows covers one TCR beta chain sequence. Starting 14 to 28 days after autologous transplant, ipilimumab 1 mg/kg was given. These data come from a study of ipilimumab plus nivolumab after autologous stem cell transplantation. V was clipped by 4 bases and J by 6 bases, with 10 bases between them. Germline lookup yields CDR1 KGHSY and CDR2 FQNENV. This CDR3 has 13 residues. The protocol was immunoSEQ multiplex PCR, while the TCRdb copy is restricted to in-frame clones and leaves out a portion. The sample records around 3,500 clones, 91% being singletons. The chain uses TRBV16 and TRBJ1-5; D might be TRBD1 (6 bases). The sequences come from PBMCs, collected in a trial of ipilimumab plus nivolumab as post-transplant consolidation. The clonotype originates from a male donor with multiple myeloma. In DNA form, the CDR3 reads TGTGCCAGCAGCCGAGGGGGGAGTCAGCCCCAGCATTTT. Amino acid sequence: CASSRGGSQPQHF.